The 5 T cell receptor beta chains below all came from one sample that was sequenced in a study of T cell repertoires in cytomegalovirus infection. These TCRs' antigens remain unknown. From the reads, TCRdb called clonotypes with MiXCR, one entry per CDR3 protein. Seen here are around 900,000 distinct CDR3 sequences, around 32% observed once, and the top ten hold over 11%. Sequenced material: cultured CD8+ T cells from PBMCs, taken from culture after CMV antigen stimulation. All receptors derive from a human donor in good health (CMV status not recorded). Some clones in this sample may be carry-over from other donors' samples.

Only a few counts were recorded for this clonotype. The chain couples TRBV6-6 to TRBJ1-2; 9 bases are a match to TRBD1. Germline V gene lookup returns CDR1 MNHNY and CDR2 SVGAGI (reference sequence). Trimming at V came to 7 bases and at J to 7 bases, leaving 13 bases not matched to a gene. The CDR3 runs to 15 residues. CDR3 sequence reads: CASTNRGTGRSGYTF. DNA for the CDR3: TGTGCCAGCACCAACCGAGGGACAGGGAGGAGTGGCTACACCTTC.

This clonotype was observed many times. The chain employs TRBV7-2 and TRBJ1-4, with TRBD1 as a possible D gene (5 bases). Germline CDR1 is SGHTA and CDR2 is FQGNSA. The CDR3 consists of 17 residues. V lost 4 bases and J 0 bases, leaving 15 bases between the germline ends. CDR3 in DNA: TGTGCCAGCAGCTGGGGACTCCGCCCCGCAACTAATGAAAAACTGTTTTTT. It specifies CASSWGLRPATNEKLFF.

This clonotype came up many times. The chain employs TRBV12-3 or TRBV12-4 and TRBJ1-2, with D perhaps TRBD1 (5 bases). The CDR3 consists of 14 residues. The V end lost 7 bases, the J end lost 4 bases, and 16 bases lay between the germline ends. CDR3 DNA sequence: TGTGCCAGCACGGCGGGGGATGGAGGCTATGGCTACACCTTC. The encoded protein is CASTAGDGGYGYTF.

This chain joins TRBV6-4 and TRBJ2-5, with 7 bases lining up with TRBD2. J lost 4 bases, V lost 2 bases, and 7 bases had no gene match. Germline CDR1 is MRHNA and CDR2 is SNTAGT. The CDR3 runs to 15 residues. The chain's CDR3 is CASSDQAGWGETQYF. The CDR3 DNA is TGTGCCAGCAGTGACCAAGCGGGGTGGGGAGAGACCCAGTACTTC.

The CDR3 protein is CASSVEGREPTEAFF. The CDR3 region has the DNA TGTGCCAGCAGCGTAGAAGGGAGGGAACCCACTGAAGCTTTCTTT. This chain uses TRBV9 with TRBJ1-1; D is uncertain. This CDR3 spans 15 amino acids. V was shortened by 0 bases and J by 4 bases, with 13 bases between the two germline ends. Germline lookup yields CDR1 SGDLS and CDR2 YYNGEE.